Each of the 10 T cell receptor beta chains below was sequenced from the same sample in a study of cytomegalovirus exposure and HLA in healthy donors. The PCR made use of 60 Vbeta and 13 Jbeta primers. Profiled with immunoSEQ multiplex PCR; TCRdb holds only in-frame clones, not every one. The sample has about 200,000 clones; roughly four fifths are singletons. The sample comprised PBMCs. These receptors originate from a woman between 35 and 50 years old in good health and CMV-seronegative.

The gene calls are TRBV14 and TRBJ1-2; D may be TRBD1 (6 bases). Germline V gives CDR1 SGHDN, CDR2 FVKESK. There are 13 residues in the CDR3. Trimming stripped 4 bases from V and 3 bases from J, with 9 bases between. CDR3 amino acids: CASSLQGDYGYTF. CDR3 sequence (DNA): TGTGCCAGCAGCCTACAGGGTGACTATGGCTACACCTTC.

The chain joins TRBV30 to TRBJ1-5; D ambiguous. The CDR3 covers 14 residues. Germline V gene data show CDR1 as GTSNPN and CDR2 as SVGIG (reference sequence). The germline V and J ends were trimmed by 0 bases and 0 bases, with 6 bases remaining between them. CDR3 DNA sequence: TGTGCCTGGAGTGTCGGGTTTAGCAATCAGCCCCAGCATTTT. It encodes CAWSVGFSNQPQHF.

The V gene is TRBV5-1, the J gene TRBJ2-2; D remains ambiguous. The CDR3 consists of 15 residues. CDR1 and CDR2 from the germline V gene are SGHRS and YFSETQ. Trimming shortened V by 5 bases and J by 1 base, and 12 bases separated the two germline ends. This CDR3 is CASRPGGENTGELFF. The CDR3 nucleotides are TGCGCCAGCAGGCCCGGCGGAGAGAACACCGGGGAGCTGTTTTTT. Based on the CDR3 plus reference TRBV5-1 and TRBJ2-2, the full variable domain is KAGVTQTPRYLIKTRGQQVTLSCSPISGHRSVSWYQQTPGQGLQFLFEYFSETQRNKGNFPGRFSGRQFSNSRSEMNVSTLELGDSALYLCASRPGGENTGELFFGEGSRLTVL.

This chain uses TRBV14 with TRBJ2-1; the match to TRBD2 covers 9 bases. The V gene's germline CDR1 is SGHDN and CDR2 FVKESK. V shed 3 bases, J shed 7 bases, and the junction held 13 bases outside the gene matches. The CDR3 runs to 17 residues. CDR3 in amino acids: CASSHALGGRAGNEQFF. As DNA, the CDR3 is TGTGCCAGCAGCCATGCGCTTGGCGGGAGGGCCGGAAATGAGCAGTTCTTC.

The gene calls are TRBV7-9 and TRBJ2-3; D not certain. CDR1 is SEHNR and CDR2 is FQNEAQ in the germline V gene (reference sequence). The CDR3 contains 14 residues. Trimming took 1 base from V and 1 from J, leaving 6 bases between them. CDR3 bases: TGTGCCAGCAGCTTAGGTTTAGGCACAGATACGCAGTATTTT. This sequence encodes CASSLGLGTDTQYF. Supplemented by reference TRBV7-9 and TRBJ2-3, the full variable domain reads DTGVSQNPRHKITKRGQNVTFRCDPISEHNRLYWYRQTLGQGPEFLTYFQNEAQLEKSRLLSDRFSAERPKGSFSTLEIQRTEQGDSAMYLCASSLGLGTDTQYFGPGTRLTVL.

This chain joins TRBV27 and TRBJ1-1; TRBD1 matches 10 bases. Germline CDR1 is MNHEY and CDR2 is SMNVEV (reference sequence). This CDR3 contains 12 residues. With V trimmed by 3 bases and J by 12 bases, 4 bases remained unmatched. CDR3 in DNA: TGTGCCAGCAGTTTTGGGGGACAGGGGCCTTTCTTT. It specifies CASSFGGQGPFF.

The chain joins TRBV2 to TRBJ1-2; the match to TRBD1 covers 7 bases. Germline V gene sequence: CDR1 SNHLY, CDR2 FYNNEI. This CDR3 spans 14 amino acids. Losses at the gene ends were 1 base for V and 6 bases for J; bases not matched to a gene: 5. Here the CDR3 reads CASSEEQGKDGYTF. CDR3 in DNA: TGTGCCAGCAGTGAAGAACAGGGGAAGGATGGCTACACCTTC.

J is TRBJ1-2 and V is TRBV5-4, with D possibly TRBD1 on 5 matching bases. V was shortened by 0 bases and J by 1 base, with 13 bases between the two germline ends. Germline V gene sequence: CDR1 SGHNT, CDR2 YYREEE (reference sequence). CDR3 length: 16 amino acids. CDR3 region: CASSLVGRVVNYGYTF. DNA of the CDR3: TGTGCCAGCAGCTTGGTTGGCAGGGTTGTTAACTATGGCTACACCTTC.

The chain employs TRBV7-3 and TRBJ2-2, with 11 bases identical to TRBD2. The CDR3 loop spans 17 amino acids. In germline, CDR1 is SGHTA, CDR2 FQGTGA. After removal of 5 bases from V and 0 bases from J, the junction contained 5 bases not matched to a gene. The DNA of the CDR3 is TGTGCCAGCAGCCCAGAGGGACTAGCGGCGAACACCGGGGAGCTGTTTTTT. Its translation: CASSPEGLAANTGELFF.

The rearrangement uses TRBV29-1 and TRBJ2-5; 9 bases line up with TRBD1. The CDR3 totals 14 residues. Germline-derived CDR1 and CDR2 are SQVTM and ANQGSEA. V was clipped by 4 bases and J by 3 bases; unmatched bases: 6. The CDR3 region is CSVGGQGWKETQYF. For the CDR3, the DNA is TGCAGCGTTGGGGGACAGGGATGGAAAGAGACCCAGTACTTC.